The 5 T cell receptor beta chains given below trace back to one sample, sequenced in a study of T cell responses to AZD1222 COVID-19 vaccine. Some clones are missing from TCRdb's copy, which holds only in-frame ones; the method was immunoSEQ multiplex PCR. In the table there are 80,000 to 100,000 clones, 75% to 90% of which are singletons. Specimen: peripheral blood, collected 28 days after the second AZD1222 dose. All receptors come from an adult who received the AZD1222 COVID-19 vaccine.

The chain combines TRBV13 with TRBJ2-7; perhaps TRBD1 as D (6 bases). This CDR3 region has 13 residues. Per the germline V gene, CDR1 is PRHDT and CDR2 is FYEKMQ (reference sequence). The ends were cut back, 4 bases at V and 4 bases at J, with 11 bases in the middle. DNA of the CDR3: TGTGCCAGCAGCTGGCAGGGGTTTTACGAGCAGTACTTC. Translation gives CASSWQGFYEQYF.

The chain couples TRBV7-2 to TRBJ2-7; D is unclear. V lost 2 bases to trimming and J lost 6 bases, with 17 bases between them. The CDR3 runs 15 residues. Germline loops: CDR1 SGHTA, CDR2 FQGNSA. CDR3 region: CASSLYSLEKGEQYF. For the CDR3, the DNA is TGTGCCAGCAGCTTATATAGCCTGGAGAAAGGCGAGCAGTACTTC.

The chain employs TRBV24-1 and TRBJ2-5; tentatively, D is TRBD1 (6 bases). CDR1 KGHDR and CDR2 SFDVKD come from the germline V gene. There are 15 residues in the CDR3. The V end was cut by 5 bases, the J end by 5 bases, with 17 bases between. The CDR3 DNA follows: TGTGCCACCAGTGCTGGACAGCCTCCCCGTGAGACCCAGTACTTC. The encoded protein is CATSAGQPPRETQYF.

CDR3 DNA sequence: TGTGCCAGCAGTGAAGCGGGGAGGCACTATGGCTACACCTTC. It codes for CASSEAGRHYGYTF. The chain carries TRBV6-1 and TRBJ1-2; D is unclear. The CDR3 consists of 14 residues. The germline V gene encodes CDR1 MNHNS and CDR2 SASEGT. V shed 0 bases and J shed 3 bases, with 8 bases lying between them.

The V gene is TRBV7-2, the J gene TRBJ2-3; no clear D. Trimming cost V 5 bases and J 4 bases, with 13 bases left between them. The germline V gene has CDR1 SGHTA and CDR2 FQGNSA. The CDR3 sequence is 14 residues long. The CDR3 sequence: CASSPGQPADTQYF. The CDR3 DNA is TGTGCCAGCAGCCCCGGGCAGCCCGCAGATACGCAGTATTTT.